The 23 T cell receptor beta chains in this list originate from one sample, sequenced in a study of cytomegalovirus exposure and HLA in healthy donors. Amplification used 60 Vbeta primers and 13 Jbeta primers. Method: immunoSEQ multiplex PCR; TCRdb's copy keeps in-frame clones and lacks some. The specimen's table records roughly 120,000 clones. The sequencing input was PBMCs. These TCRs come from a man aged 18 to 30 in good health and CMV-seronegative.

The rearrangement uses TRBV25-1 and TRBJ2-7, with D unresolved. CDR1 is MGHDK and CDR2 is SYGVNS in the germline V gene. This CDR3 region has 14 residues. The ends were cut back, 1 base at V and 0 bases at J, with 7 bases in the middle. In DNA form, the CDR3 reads TGTGCCAGCAGTGAATTCACGAGCTCCTACGAGCAGTACTTC. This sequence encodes CASSEFTSSYEQYF.

The CDR3 coding sequence is TGTGCCAGCAGTCAAGCGAAGGGACTAAACACTGAAGCTTTCTTT. Translated, it gives CASSQAKGLNTEAFF. V is TRBV7-9 and J is TRBJ1-1; TRBD1 might be the D (5 bases). From germline, CDR1 is SEHNR and CDR2 FQNEAQ (reference sequence). The CDR3 consists of 15 residues. With 6 bases removed from V and 2 bases from J, the gap between germline ends came to 16 bases. Full variable domain (remainder filled in from reference TRBV7-9 and TRBJ1-1): DTGVSQNPRHKITKRGQNVTFRCDPISEHNRLYWYRQTLGQGPEFLTYFQNEAQLEKSRLLSDRFSAERPKGSFSTLEIQRTEQGDSAMYLCASSQAKGLNTEAFFGQGTRLTVV.

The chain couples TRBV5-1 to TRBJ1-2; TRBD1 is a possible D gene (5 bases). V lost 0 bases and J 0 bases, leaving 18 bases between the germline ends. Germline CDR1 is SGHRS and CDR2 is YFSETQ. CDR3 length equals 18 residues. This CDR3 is CASSLGKGLKKSNYGYTF. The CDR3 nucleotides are TGCGCCAGCAGCTTGGGAAAGGGGCTTAAGAAGTCTAACTATGGCTACACCTTC.

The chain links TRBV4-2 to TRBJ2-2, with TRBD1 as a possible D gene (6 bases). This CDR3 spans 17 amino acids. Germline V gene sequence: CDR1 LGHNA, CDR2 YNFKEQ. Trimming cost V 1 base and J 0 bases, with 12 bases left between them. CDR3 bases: TGTGCCAGCAGCCAAGGGACAGATAACGCGAACACCGGGGAGCTGTTTTTT. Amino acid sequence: CASSQGTDNANTGELFF.

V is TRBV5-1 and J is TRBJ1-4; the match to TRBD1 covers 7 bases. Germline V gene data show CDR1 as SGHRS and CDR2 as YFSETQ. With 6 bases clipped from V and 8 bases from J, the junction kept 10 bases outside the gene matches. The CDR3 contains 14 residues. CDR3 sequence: CASMGPGGGEKLFF. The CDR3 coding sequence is TGCGCCAGCATGGGGCCAGGGGGAGGCGAAAAACTGTTTTTT. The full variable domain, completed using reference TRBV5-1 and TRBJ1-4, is KAGVTQTPRYLIKTRGQQVTLSCSPISGHRSVSWYQQTPGQGLQFLFEYFSETQRNKGNFPGRFSGRQFSNSRSEMNVSTLELGDSALYLCASMGPGGGEKLFFGSGTQLSVL.

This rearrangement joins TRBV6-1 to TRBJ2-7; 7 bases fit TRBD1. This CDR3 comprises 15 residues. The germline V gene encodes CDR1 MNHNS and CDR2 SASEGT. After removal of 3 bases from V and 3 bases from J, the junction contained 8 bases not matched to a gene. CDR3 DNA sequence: TGTGCCAGCAGTGATGGAGACAGGGTTAGCTACGAGCAGTACTTC. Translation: CASSDGDRVSYEQYF.

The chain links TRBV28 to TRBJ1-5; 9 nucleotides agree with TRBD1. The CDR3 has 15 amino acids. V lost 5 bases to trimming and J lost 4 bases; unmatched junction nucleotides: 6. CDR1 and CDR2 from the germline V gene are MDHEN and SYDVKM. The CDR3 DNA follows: TGTGCCAGCAGTCCATGGACAGGGGTGAATCAGCCCCAGCATTTT. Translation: CASSPWTGVNQPQHF.

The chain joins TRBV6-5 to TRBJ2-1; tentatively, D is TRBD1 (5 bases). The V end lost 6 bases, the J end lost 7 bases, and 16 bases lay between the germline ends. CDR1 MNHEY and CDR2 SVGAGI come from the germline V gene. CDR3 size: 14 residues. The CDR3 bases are TGTGCCAGCAGCCCCCCCCCAGGGTGGAATGAGCAGTTCTTC. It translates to CASSPPPGWNEQFF.

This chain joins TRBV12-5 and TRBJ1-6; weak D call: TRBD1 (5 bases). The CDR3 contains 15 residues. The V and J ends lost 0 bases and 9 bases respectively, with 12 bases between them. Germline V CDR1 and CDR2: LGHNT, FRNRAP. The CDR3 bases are TGTGCTAGTGGTTTGGTACGTAGGACAAGTTCACCCCTCCACTTT. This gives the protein CASGLVRRTSSPLHF.

Here the CDR3 DNA reads TGTGCCAGCAGCGTAACAGGGTTGATGGACACCATATATTTT. Its protein is CASSVTGLMDTIYF. The chain is built from TRBV9 and TRBJ1-3, with D possibly matching TRBD1 (6 bases). The V end was cut by 1 base, the J end by 8 bases, with 13 bases between. The CDR3 covers 14 residues. CDR1 SGDLS and CDR2 YYNGEE come from the germline V gene. Drawing the rest from reference TRBV9 and TRBJ1-3, the complete variable domain is DSGVTQTPKHLITATGQRVTLRCSPRSGDLSVYWYQQSLDQGLQFLIQYYNGEERAKGNILERFSAQQFPDLHSELNLSSLELGDSALYFCASSVTGLMDTIYFGEGSWLTVV.

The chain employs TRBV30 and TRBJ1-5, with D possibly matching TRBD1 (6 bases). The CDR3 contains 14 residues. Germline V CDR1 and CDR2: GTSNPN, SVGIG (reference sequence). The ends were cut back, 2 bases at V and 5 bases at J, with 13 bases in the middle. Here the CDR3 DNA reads TGTGCCTGGAGTAGGGACAACACTGATCAGCCCCAGCATTTT. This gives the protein CAWSRDNTDQPQHF.

The CDR3 loop is CASSMLQYNSPLHF. CDR3 nucleotide sequence: TGTGCCAGTAGTATGTTACAGTATAATTCACCCCTCCACTTT. The chain joins TRBV19 to TRBJ1-6; D gene uncertain. CDR1 LNHDA and CDR2 SQIVND come from the germline V gene (reference sequence). V was pared by 3 bases and J by 4 bases, with 7 bases between. The CDR3 has 14 residues.

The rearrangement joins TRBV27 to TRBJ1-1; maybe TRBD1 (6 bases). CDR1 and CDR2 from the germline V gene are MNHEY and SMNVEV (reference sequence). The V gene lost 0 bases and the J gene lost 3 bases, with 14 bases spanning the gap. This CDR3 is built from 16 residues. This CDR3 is CASSLSQGFPDTEAFF. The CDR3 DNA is TGTGCCAGCAGTTTATCTCAGGGGTTCCCGGACACTGAAGCTTTCTTT.

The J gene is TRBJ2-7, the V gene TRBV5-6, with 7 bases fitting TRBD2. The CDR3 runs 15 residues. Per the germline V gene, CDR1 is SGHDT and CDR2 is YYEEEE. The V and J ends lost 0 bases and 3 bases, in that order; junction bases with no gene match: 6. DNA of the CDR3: TGTGCCAGCAGCTTGGGGTCGGGAGGCTACTACGAGCAGTACTTC. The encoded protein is CASSLGSGGYYEQYF.

CDR3 nucleotides: TGTGCCAGTCGACAGAGCTCTGGAAACACCATATATTTT. This gives the protein CASRQSSGNTIYF. The chain couples TRBV19 to TRBJ1-3; maybe TRBD1 (5 bases). V was cut by 8 bases and J by 0 bases, with 8 bases left in between. The V gene's germline CDR1 is LNHDA and CDR2 SQIVND (reference sequence). This CDR3 comprises 13 residues. Combining the CDR3 with reference TRBV19 and TRBJ1-3 gives the whole variable domain DGGITQSPKYLFRKEGQNVTLSCEQNLNHDAMYWYRQDPGQGLRLIYYSQIVNDFQKGDIAEGYSVSREKKESFPLTVTSAQKNPTAFYLCASRQSSGNTIYFGEGSWLTVV.

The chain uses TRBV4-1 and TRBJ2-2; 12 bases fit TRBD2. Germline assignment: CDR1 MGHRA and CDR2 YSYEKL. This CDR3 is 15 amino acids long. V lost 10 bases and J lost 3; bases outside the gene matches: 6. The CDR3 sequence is CATKWTSGDTGELFF. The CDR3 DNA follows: TGCGCCACTAAATGGACTAGCGGGGACACCGGGGAGCTGTTTTTT.

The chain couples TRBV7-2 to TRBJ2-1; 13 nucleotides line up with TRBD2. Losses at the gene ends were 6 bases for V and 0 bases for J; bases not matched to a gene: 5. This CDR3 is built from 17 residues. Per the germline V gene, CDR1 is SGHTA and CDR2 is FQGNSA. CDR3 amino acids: CASSSGTSGISYNEQFF. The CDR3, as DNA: TGTGCCAGCAGTTCCGGGACTAGCGGGATCTCCTACAATGAGCAGTTCTTC.

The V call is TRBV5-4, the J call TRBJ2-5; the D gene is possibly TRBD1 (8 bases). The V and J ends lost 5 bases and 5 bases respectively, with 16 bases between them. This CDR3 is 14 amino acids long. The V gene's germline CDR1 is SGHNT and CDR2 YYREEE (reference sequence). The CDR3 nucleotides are TGTGCCAGCAGGAAACAGGGGGACTACGAGACCCAGTACTTC. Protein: CASRKQGDYETQYF.

The CDR3 is CASSLLPTNEKLFF. CDR3 DNA sequence: TGCGCCAGCAGCCTACTCCCAACTAATGAAAAACTGTTTTTT. J is TRBJ1-4 and V is TRBV4-1; D call uncertain. Looked up from germline, CDR1 is MGHRA and CDR2 is YSYEKL. V was trimmed by 4 bases and J by 0 bases, leaving 6 bases between them. This CDR3 region has 14 residues.

CDR3 DNA sequence: TGTGCCAGCAGTCGGACTAGCGGGGTACGCACAGATACGCAGTATTTT. This sequence encodes CASSRTSGVRTDTQYF. This chain links TRBV7-9 with TRBJ2-3; TRBD2 matches 12 bases. CDR1 is SEHNR, CDR2 FQNEAQ, per germline (reference sequence). V gave up 6 bases and J gave up 1 base; unmatched junction bases: 5. The CDR3 has 16 residues. Looking up the rest from reference TRBV7-9 and TRBJ2-3 gives the full variable domain: DTGVSQNPRHKITKRGQNVTFRCDPISEHNRLYWYRQTLGQGPEFLTYFQNEAQLEKSRLLSDRFSAERPKGSFSTLEIQRTEQGDSAMYLCASSRTSGVRTDTQYFGPGTRLTVL.

The CDR3 sequence: CASSYSDRGYDEQYF. CDR3 bases: TGTGCCAGCAGTTACTCGGACAGGGGTTATGACGAGCAGTACTTC. This rearrangement joins TRBV6-5 to TRBJ2-7, with 9 bases matching TRBD1. With 0 bases clipped from V and 5 bases from J, the junction kept 5 bases outside the gene matches. The CDR3 length is 15 residues. CDR1 MNHEY and CDR2 SVGAGI come from the germline V gene.

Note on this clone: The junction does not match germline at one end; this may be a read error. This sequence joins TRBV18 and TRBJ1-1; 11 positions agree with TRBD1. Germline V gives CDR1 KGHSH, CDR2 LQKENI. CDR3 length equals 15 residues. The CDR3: CASSPSRTGGTVLGF. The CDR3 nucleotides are TGTGCCAGCTCACCTTCACGGACAGGGGGCACCGTGTTGGGGTTT.

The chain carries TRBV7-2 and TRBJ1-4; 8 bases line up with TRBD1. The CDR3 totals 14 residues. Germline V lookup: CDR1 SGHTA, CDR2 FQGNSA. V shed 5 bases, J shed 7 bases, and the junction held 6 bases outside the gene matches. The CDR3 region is CASSTRTGSEKLFF. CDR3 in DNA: TGTGCCAGCAGCACCAGGACAGGGAGTGAAAAACTGTTTTTT. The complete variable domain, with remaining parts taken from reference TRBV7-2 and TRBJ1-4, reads GAGVSQSPSNKVTEKGKDVELRCDPISGHTALYWYRQSLGQGLEFLIYFQGNSAPDKSGLPSDRFSAERTGGSVSTLTIQRTQQEDSAVYLCASSTRTGSEKLFFGSGTQLSVL.